This T cell receptor beta chain came from a study of blood T cell repertoires in COVID-19. Whole-study context: Acute and convalescent COVID-19 specimens originated in the United States, Italy and Spain. The cDNA or gDNA used as material had been derived from T cells, B-cell-depleted T cells, or PBMCs.

Per the original data handling: From reference gene primer amplification, estimates of nucleated cell counts were derived. Clones were sequenced by immunoSEQ multiplex PCR, and TCRdb holds only the in-frame ones, with some missing. That table gives V, J and clone size, and the DNA gave D and trimming. The sample has about 260,000 clones, around 86% seen once. Trimming at V came to 2 bases and at J to 6 bases, leaving 9 bases not matched to a gene. The CDR3 extends over 17 amino acids. The V gene's germline CDR1 is MNHEY and CDR2 SVGEGT. Recruitment covered fewer than 25 US areas and drew participants whose ages spanned about 18 to 90 years.

The sequenced material came from PBMCs or T cells enriched from blood (not recorded which). The TCR was taken from a woman in her forties or fifties who had recovered from COVID-19. The chain uses TRBV6-2 or TRBV6-3 and TRBJ2-2; 10 positions agree with TRBD2. CDR3 in amino acids: CASSYPRTSGTAGELFF. CDR3 bases: TGTGCCAGCAGTTACCCTAGGACTAGCGGTACCGCCGGGGAGCTGTTTTTT.